The next 31 T cell receptor beta chains were all read from a single sample in a study of cytomegalovirus exposure and HLA in healthy donors. Primers: 60 Vbeta forward and 13 Jbeta reverse. Here immunoSEQ multiplex PCR was the method, and the copy in TCRdb shows in-frame clones only, minus some. The data hold about 180,000 clones, with about three quarters observed a single time. Sequencing input: PBMCs. The receptors were sampled from a woman between 45 and 60 years old in good health and CMV-seropositive.

In DNA, the CDR3 is TGTGCCAGCAGCTATAAACAGAGCTCTGGGGCCAACGTCCTGACTTTC. It encodes CASSYKQSSGANVLTF. The chain employs TRBV5-6 and TRBJ2-6; no definite D call. Between the trimmed V and J ends, which lost 3 bases and 0 bases, there was a span of 10 bases. There are 16 residues in the CDR3. Germline values: CDR1 SGHDT, CDR2 YYEEEE. Complete variable domain (other parts from reference TRBV5-6 and TRBJ2-6): DAGVTQSPTHLIKTRGQQVTLRCSPKSGHDTVSWYQQALGQGPQFIFQYYEEEERQRGNFPDRFSGHQFPNYSSELNVNALLLGDSALYLCASSYKQSSGANVLTFGAGSRLTVL.

The chain carries TRBV12-1 and TRBJ2-1; TRBD2, the table's D call, lacks a check against the DNA. TRBV12-1 is shown as a pseudogene. This CDR3 has 20 residues. The CDR3 loop reads CASSPPILAGGPTDYNEQFF. The DNA of the CDR3 is TGTGCCAGCAGCCCTCCGATACTAGCGGGGGGGCCTACCGACTACAATGAGCAGTTCTTC.

This clone has just one count. This chain links TRBV9 with TRBJ2-7; D possibly corresponds to TRBD2 (7 bases). With 4 bases removed from V and 5 bases from J, the gap between germline ends came to 22 bases. The germline V gene has CDR1 SGDLS and CDR2 YYNGEE. The CDR3 length is 16 residues. The CDR3 nucleotides are TGTGCCAGCAGCCCCCGGGGGGCAGGGAGTTACCACGAGCAGTACTTC. It specifies CASSPRGAGSYHEQYF.

V and J are TRBV7-9 and TRBJ1-5; weak D call: TRBD1 (6 bases). The CDR3 has 13 residues. Trimming pared 5 bases from V and 7 bases from J, leaving 12 bases between. Germline assignment: CDR1 SEHNR and CDR2 FQNEAQ (reference sequence). As DNA, the CDR3 is TGTGCCAGCAGCGGGGGCCCGCGGCAGCCCCAGCATTTT. This gives the protein CASSGGPRQPQHF.

This sequence joins TRBV7-9 and TRBJ1-2, with D perhaps matching TRBD1 (6 bases). In germline, CDR1 is SEHNR, CDR2 FQNEAQ (reference sequence). The CDR3 runs to 15 residues. Trimming cost V 1 base and J 7 bases, with 16 bases left between them. The CDR3 loop reads CASSLGGGTVFGYTF. CDR3 sequence (DNA): TGTGCCAGCAGCTTAGGAGGGGGTACAGTCTTTGGCTACACCTTC.

This clone was seen a single time. DNA for the CDR3: TGTGCCAGCAGCATATGGACAGGGGCGGACACTGAAGCTTTCTTT. Encoded protein: CASSIWTGADTEAFF. The chain couples TRBV7-2 to TRBJ1-1, with 9 bases identical to TRBD1. Germline CDR1 SGHTA, CDR2 FQGNSA. The CDR3 spans 15 residues. Losses at the gene ends were 5 bases for V and 3 bases for J; bases not matched to a gene: 7.

This chain joins TRBV11-2 and TRBJ1-1, with 7 nucleotides matching TRBD1. The J segment lost 7 bases and the V segment lost 4 bases, leaving 6 bases of the junction unmatched. The CDR3 spans 13 residues. Germline V gene data show CDR1 as SGHAT and CDR2 as FQNNGV. CDR3 protein: CASSYRGRDEAFF. CDR3 DNA sequence: TGTGCCAGCAGCTACAGGGGCCGGGATGAAGCTTTCTTT.

This chain links TRBV7-9 with TRBJ1-1; D remains unclear. This CDR3 has 12 amino acids. Germline loops: CDR1 SEHNR, CDR2 FQNEAQ (reference sequence). Trimming shortened V by 3 bases and J by 1 base, and 3 bases separated the two germline ends. DNA for the CDR3: TGTGCCAGCAGCTTCCGGAACACTGAAGCTTTCTTT. Its translation: CASSFRNTEAFF.

V gene TRBV27 combines with J gene TRBJ2-4; D may be TRBD1 (6 bases). CDR1 is MNHEY and CDR2 is SMNVEV in the germline V gene (reference sequence). This CDR3 contains 14 residues. Trimming removed 3 bases from V and 5 bases from J, with 11 bases in between. CDR3 bases: TGTGCCAGCAGTTTTGTGGGGACACAAAACATTCAGTACTTC. Translation: CASSFVGTQNIQYF.

This clone turned up a few times. The CDR3 here is CSVLAGAGADTQYF. The CDR3 DNA reads as TGCAGCGTTCTAGCGGGAGCTGGAGCAGATACGCAGTATTTT. The rearrangement uses TRBV29-1 and TRBJ2-3, with 10 bases identical to TRBD2. CDR1 and CDR2 (germline): SQVTM, ANQGSEA. The ends lost 5 bases at V and 4 bases at J; junction bases unmatched: 6. There are 14 residues in the CDR3.

The chain recombines TRBV4-3 with TRBJ1-5, with unresolved D. The V and J ends lost 0 bases and 2 bases respectively, with 8 bases between them. The CDR3 totals 15 residues. The germline CDR1 and CDR2 sequences are LGHNA and YSLEER. The CDR3 DNA reads TGCGCCAGCAGCCAAGATTACGGGGGCAATCAGCCCCAGCATTTT. Residues: CASSQDYGGNQPQHF.

V gene TRBV5-5 combines with J gene TRBJ2-7; 10 nucleotides align to TRBD1. With 4 bases clipped from V and 2 bases from J, the junction kept 6 bases outside the gene matches. Germline CDR1 is SGHKS and CDR2 is YYEKEE (reference sequence). The CDR3 runs to 15 residues. The CDR3 is CASSRGDRGAYEQYF. The CDR3 DNA is TGTGCCAGCAGCCGAGGGGACAGGGGAGCCTACGAGCAGTACTTC.

The chain recombines TRBV19 with TRBJ2-6; tentatively, D is TRBD1 (6 bases). This CDR3 is built from 15 residues. With 7 bases removed from V and 5 bases from J, the gap between germline ends came to 15 bases. Germline V gives CDR1 LNHDA, CDR2 SQIVND (reference sequence). In DNA, the CDR3 is TGTGCCAGTATCCAGGACAGCAGCTGGGCCAACGTCCTGACTTTC. Translated, it gives CASIQDSSWANVLTF.

This clone was seen only a few times. The V gene is TRBV10-3, the J gene TRBJ1-5; 8 bases are a match to TRBD1. CDR3 size: 17 residues. The germline CDR1 and CDR2 sequences are ENHRY and SYGVKD. V shed 2 bases and J 0 bases; nucleotides not matched to a gene: 6. The CDR3 nucleotides are TGTGCCATCAGTGAGACAGGGGGACGTCTTAGCAATCAGCCCCAGCATTTT. Its translation: CAISETGGRLSNQPQHF.

The genes are TRBV5-1 and TRBJ1-4, with a weak D call TRBD1 (6 bases). Germline values: CDR1 SGHRS, CDR2 YFSETQ. There are 15 residues in the CDR3. Trimming stripped 1 base from V and 5 bases from J, with 12 bases between. The CDR3 here is CASSLKGVINEKLFF. CDR3 DNA: TGCGCCAGCAGCTTGAAGGGGGTCATAAATGAAAAACTGTTTTTT.

The V call is TRBV10-2, the J call TRBJ1-5; 10 positions agree with TRBD1. V dropped 5 bases and J dropped 7; count of bases not matched to a gene: 26. The germline V gene encodes CDR1 WSHSY and CDR2 SAAADI. The CDR3 has 21 amino acids. The CDR3 coding sequence is TGCGCCAGCAGTTCTAACCCGTCACTTCCACCGGGACAGGGGTTCGAGCAGCCCCAGCATTTT. Amino acids: CASSSNPSLPPGQGFEQPQHF.

This sequence joins TRBV27 and TRBJ2-3; D is unresolved. Germline V gene data show CDR1 as MNHEY and CDR2 as SMNVEV (reference sequence). Trimming took off 2 bases at V and 5 bases at J, with 14 bases between the two ends. The CDR3 loop spans 15 amino acids. CDR3 residues: CASSLDRARQDTQYF. Here the CDR3 DNA reads TGTGCCAGCAGTTTAGACCGCGCGAGACAAGATACGCAGTATTTT.

This rearrangement joins TRBV19 to TRBJ1-3; D not resolved. Germline CDR1 and CDR2: LNHDA and SQIVND (reference sequence). Trimming cost V 4 bases and J 0 bases, with 7 bases left between them. This CDR3 has 14 amino acids. As DNA, the CDR3 is TGTGCCAGTAGTAACCGGGTCTCTGGAAACACCATATATTTT. Encoded protein: CASSNRVSGNTIYF.

The V and J genes are TRBV9 and TRBJ2-7; 7 bases are shared with TRBD2. The V gene's germline CDR1 is SGDLS and CDR2 YYNGEE. Trimming cost V 3 bases and J 7 bases; bases outside gene matches: 16. The CDR3 spans 16 residues. CDR3 sequence reads: CASSALNLAGEQEQYF. For the CDR3, the DNA is TGTGCCAGCAGCGCCCTTAACTTGGCGGGGGAACAGGAGCAGTACTTC.

This clone was counted only a few times. The chain recombines TRBV28 with TRBJ2-7; 8 positions match TRBD2. Per germline, CDR1 MDHEN and CDR2 SYDVKM. The CDR3 runs to 14 residues. Losses at the gene ends were 5 bases for V and 4 bases for J; bases not matched to a gene: 7. The CDR3 protein is CASSRQRGSYEQYF. For the CDR3, the DNA is TGTGCCAGCAGTCGGCAGCGGGGGTCTTACGAGCAGTACTTC.

This clone appeared a few times. The CDR3 reads CASSEGGFSPWETQYF. The CDR3 nucleotides read TGTGCCAGCAGCGAGGGGGGGTTTTCGCCTTGGGAGACCCAGTACTTC. The V and J genes are TRBV7-3 and TRBJ2-5; D perhaps matches TRBD2 (7 bases). CDR3 length: 16 residues. Germline V gene data show CDR1 as SGHTA and CDR2 as FQGTGA. Trimming cost V 5 bases and J 5 bases, with 21 bases left between them.

J is TRBJ1-4 and V is TRBV12-5, with 7 positions matching TRBD1. Germline V gene lookup returns CDR1 LGHNT and CDR2 FRNRAP. J lost 5 bases, V lost 4 bases, and 7 bases had no gene match. This CDR3 region has 15 residues. Here the CDR3 DNA reads TGTGCTAGTGGTTCCCGGACAGGTTCGAATGAAAAACTGTTTTTT. This gives the protein CASGSRTGSNEKLFF.

The rearrangement joins TRBV11-2 to TRBJ2-1; TRBD1 matches at 7 bases. CDR1 and CDR2 from the germline V gene are SGHAT and FQNNGV. The CDR3 length is 15 residues. V was clipped by 1 base and J by 2 bases; unmatched bases: 2. DNA for the CDR3: TGTGCCAGCAGCTTAGGGGGGACAGCCTACAATGAGCAGTTCTTC. It specifies CASSLGGTAYNEQFF.

This chain connects TRBV19 to TRBJ1-1; D is undetermined. This CDR3 is 13 amino acids long. Germline loops: CDR1 LNHDA, CDR2 SQIVND (reference sequence). Trimming stripped 5 bases from V and 4 bases from J, with 11 bases between. The CDR3 loop reads CASSLTRGTEAFF. In DNA form, the CDR3 reads TGTGCCAGTAGTCTGACTCGGGGCACTGAAGCTTTCTTT. The full variable domain, rest sourced from reference TRBV19 and TRBJ1-1, is DGGITQSPKYLFRKEGQNVTLSCEQNLNHDAMYWYRQDPGQGLRLIYYSQIVNDFQKGDIAEGYSVSREKKESFPLTVTSAQKNPTAFYLCASSLTRGTEAFFGQGTRLTVV.

V is TRBV11-2 and J is TRBJ2-1; TRBD2 matches at 7 bases. CDR1 and CDR2 from the germline V gene are SGHAT and FQNNGV. The CDR3 runs to 19 residues. With 5 bases clipped from V and 8 bases from J, the junction kept 24 bases outside the gene matches. The CDR3 DNA reads TGTGCCAGCAGCCAGCAAAGCCGCCCGGGACTACGAATATTGGATGAGCAGTTCTTC. It codes for CASSQQSRPGLRILDEQFF.

Only a few counts were recorded for this clone. Here the CDR3 DNA reads TGTGCCAGCAGCACCGCGAGGGACAGAGGGAACACCATATATTTT. Translation gives CASSTARDRGNTIYF. The chain carries TRBV5-4 and TRBJ1-3; 7 positions match TRBD1. The CDR3 sequence is 15 residues long. The germline V gene encodes CDR1 SGHNT and CDR2 YYREEE (reference sequence). Trimming took 4 bases from V and 7 from J; bases not matched to a gene: 11.

This sequence joins TRBV19 and TRBJ1-1; TRBD1 aligns across 11 bases. The length of the CDR3 is 14 residues. CDR1 LNHDA and CDR2 SQIVND come from the germline V gene (reference sequence). The J segment lost 4 bases and the V segment lost 7 bases, leaving 5 bases of the junction unmatched. The CDR3 DNA sequence: TGTGCCAGTACCGGGGACAGGGGGAGCACTGAAGCTTTCTTT. As protein: CASTGDRGSTEAFF.

This sequence joins TRBV21-1 and TRBJ2-1; whether TRBD2, the table's D call, matches the DNA was not checked. TRBV21-1 is classified as a pseudogene. CDR3 length equals 17 residues. This CDR3 is CASYSPRRSGTSGEQFF. The CDR3 region has the DNA TGTGCCAGCTACTCTCCCCGGAGGAGCGGGACTAGTGGTGAGCAGTTCTTC.

The rearrangement joins TRBV11-2 to TRBJ2-5; 10 nucleotides match TRBD2. In germline, CDR1 is SGHAT, CDR2 FQNNGV. V was clipped by 4 bases and J by 5 bases; unmatched bases: 7. The CDR3 contains 15 residues. The CDR3, as DNA: TGTGCCAGCAGCTCCTTCCTAGCGGGAGTGGAGACCCAGTACTTC. Amino acid sequence: CASSSFLAGVETQYF.

The gene calls are TRBV28 and TRBJ2-7; 8 positions agree with TRBD1. With 7 bases clipped from V and 6 bases from J, the junction kept 2 bases outside the gene matches. This CDR3 has 11 residues. Germline V lookup: CDR1 MDHEN, CDR2 SYDVKM. The CDR3 reads CASTTGGEQYF. CDR3 nucleotide sequence: TGTGCCAGCACAACAGGGGGCGAGCAGTACTTC.

The CDR3 DNA is TGTGCCAGCAGCTTAAGTGCAGGGCAGCTCTACACCTTC. This codes for CASSLSAGQLYTF. V usage is TRBV11-2 and J usage is TRBJ1-2; possible D gene TRBD1, 5 bases. Germline V gene lookup returns CDR1 SGHAT and CDR2 FQNNGV. The CDR3 sequence is 13 residues long. V was pared by 2 bases and J by 10 bases, with 14 bases between.